The 25 T cell receptor beta chains below all came from one sample that was sequenced in a study of CD4 T cells in relation to SARS-CoV-2 and coronaviruses. The method was immunoSEQ multiplex PCR; TCRdb's version includes in-frame clones alone and lacks a portion of them. The profile shows 9,000 to 13,000 clones, roughly 81% of them singletons. No antigen has been assigned to these receptors. Unexposed donor CD4+ T cells date from about 2010-2018, before the COVID-19 pandemic. After ten to eleven days of culture, CD4+ T cells were isolated. Sequenced sample: CD4+ T cells from PBMCs, cultured in vitro. The receptors were gathered from a human donor in good health.

V gene TRBV7-2 combines with J gene TRBJ2-3, with D hard to call. This CDR3 spans 11 amino acids. Germline assignment: CDR1 SGHTA and CDR2 FQGNSA. V dropped 5 bases and J dropped 3 bases, with 3 bases sitting between them. The CDR3 DNA is TGTGCCAGCAGCACGACAGATACGCAGTATTTT. This gives the protein CASSTTDTQYF.

The rearrangement joins TRBV4-3 to TRBJ2-7, with 15 bases fitting TRBD2. Trimming cost V 0 bases and J 6 bases; bases outside gene matches: 12. Looked up from germline, CDR1 is LGHNA and CDR2 is YSLEER. The CDR3 length is 19 residues. Here the CDR3 reads CASSQDLGGLAGGLVEQYF. The DNA of the CDR3 is TGCGCCAGCAGCCAAGATCTCGGGGGACTAGCGGGGGGACTCGTCGAGCAGTACTTC.

The CDR3: CASSLTGASYNEQFF. CDR3 nucleotide sequence: TGTGCCAGCAGCTTGACAGGGGCCTCCTACAATGAGCAGTTCTTC. V is TRBV7-2 and J is TRBJ2-1, with TRBD1 identical over 8 bases. The ends lost 3 bases at V and 0 bases at J; junction bases unmatched: 1. The CDR3 spans 15 residues. Germline-derived CDR1 and CDR2 are SGHTA and FQGNSA.

The gene calls are TRBV19 and TRBJ2-3, with 7 bases that match TRBD1. The ends lost 4 bases at V and 4 bases at J; junction bases unmatched: 14. The CDR3 is made up of 17 amino acids. Germline loops: CDR1 LNHDA, CDR2 SQIVND (reference sequence). The CDR3 loop reads CASSSGSWGQKSDTQYF. The CDR3 bases are TGTGCCAGTAGTAGTGGTAGTTGGGGACAGAAATCAGATACGCAGTATTTT.

The chain links TRBV5-4 to TRBJ1-2; TRBD1 aligns across 10 bases. Trimming removed 5 bases from V and 4 bases from J; junction bases left unmatched: 5. The germline gives CDR1 SGHNT, CDR2 YYREEE (reference sequence). This CDR3 region has 14 residues. CDR3 protein: CASRRTGGAYGYTF. The DNA of the CDR3 is TGTGCCAGCAGGCGGACAGGGGGAGCCTATGGCTACACCTTC.

The chain employs TRBV7-9 and TRBJ2-5; perhaps TRBD2 as D (5 bases). The CDR3 contains 15 residues. Trimming shortened V by 5 bases and J by 2 bases, and 15 bases separated the two germline ends. CDR1 is SEHNR, CDR2 FQNEAQ, per germline (reference sequence). CDR3 region: CASSPYRGLQETQYF. CDR3 nucleotides: TGTGCCAGCAGCCCCTATCGAGGGTTACAAGAGACCCAGTACTTC.

Only one count was recorded for this clone. The rearrangement joins TRBV5-1 to TRBJ1-1; 9 nucleotides line up with TRBD1. Germline V gene sequence: CDR1 SGHRS, CDR2 YFSETQ. The CDR3 runs 16 residues. The V and J ends lost 4 bases and 7 bases, in that order; junction bases with no gene match: 14. CDR3 bases: TGCGCCAGCAGCCCCGATGGGTTGGGGACAGGGATTGAAGCTTTCTTT. Encoded protein: CASSPDGLGTGIEAFF.

This rearrangement joins TRBV7-2 to TRBJ1-1; 7 bases align to TRBD1. The CDR3 consists of 15 residues. Germline lookup yields CDR1 SGHTA and CDR2 FQGNSA. The V and J ends lost 3 bases and 1 base, in that order; junction bases with no gene match: 5. For the CDR3, the DNA is TGTGCCAGCAGCTTCGGGACAGCTAGGAACACTGAAGCTTTCTTT. Translation gives CASSFGTARNTEAFF.

This clone showed up just a few times. J is TRBJ2-5 and V is TRBV3-1 (or the pseudogene TRBV3-2), with 9 bases aligning to TRBD2. The CDR3 contains 17 residues. V lost 1 base and J lost 1; bases outside the gene matches: 7. Germline values: CDR1 LGHDT, CDR2 YNNKEL (reference sequence). CDR3 sequence: CASSQVTSGTFQETQYF. DNA for the CDR3: TGTGCCAGCAGCCAAGTGACTAGCGGAACCTTCCAAGAGACCCAGTACTTC.

This chain uses TRBV5-1 with TRBJ2-7, with D perhaps assigned TRBD1 or TRBD2 (5 bases each). The V and J ends lost 2 bases and 7 bases respectively, with 22 bases between them. CDR3 length: 16 residues. Germline values: CDR1 SGHRS, CDR2 YFSETQ. The CDR3 DNA reads TGCGCCAGCAGCTTTAAAACCGGGGCCACGGAAAGGGAGCAGTACTTC. Its translation is CASSFKTGATEREQYF. Full variable domain (rest looked up from reference TRBV5-1 and TRBJ2-7): KAGVTQTPRYLIKTRGQQVTLSCSPISGHRSVSWYQQTPGQGLQFLFEYFSETQRNKGNFPGRFSGRQFSNSRSEMNVSTLELGDSALYLCASSFKTGATEREQYFGPGTRLTVT.

V is TRBV7-2 and J is TRBJ1-2, with D hard to call. V lost 5 bases and J 2 bases, leaving 15 bases between the germline ends. The CDR3 sequence is 15 residues long. In germline, CDR1 is SGHTA, CDR2 FQGNSA. For the CDR3, the DNA is TGTGCCAGCAGCCCCTACGACATGGCCAACTATGGCTACACCTTC. This translates into CASSPYDMANYGYTF.

The chain employs TRBV4-1 and TRBJ2-5; D could derive from TRBD1 or TRBD2 (7 bases each). In germline, CDR1 is MGHRA, CDR2 YSYEKL. Trimming removed 2 bases at V and 5 bases at J, with 12 bases between. The CDR3 is 14 amino acids. In DNA, the CDR3 is TGCGCCAGCAGCCAACTGGGAGGGGGCGAGACCCAGTACTTC. Protein: CASSQLGGGETQYF.

The J gene is TRBJ2-7, the V gene TRBV6-2 or TRBV6-3; 14 bases agree with TRBD2. After removal of 5 bases from V and 6 bases from J, the junction contained 9 bases not matched to a gene. The CDR3 has 16 amino acids. Germline CDR1 reads MNHEY; CDR2 reads SVGEGT. The CDR3 region is CASSPWTSGRFGEQYF. The CDR3 DNA is TGTGCCAGCAGTCCGTGGACTAGCGGGAGGTTTGGCGAGCAGTACTTC.

This clone was counted between two and nine times. The chain couples TRBV7-9 to TRBJ1-3; 7 nucleotides align to TRBD1. V lost 0 bases, J lost 4 bases, and 6 bases stayed unmatched. Germline values: CDR1 SEHNR, CDR2 FQNEAQ (reference sequence). The CDR3 has 16 residues. CDR3 residues: CASSLAGTATGNTIYF. Here the CDR3 DNA reads TGTGCCAGCAGCTTAGCCGGGACAGCTACAGGAAACACCATATATTTT.

The chain has TRBV4-1 and TRBJ2-5; 11 bases match TRBD1. V shed 3 bases, J shed 3 bases, and the junction held 9 bases outside the gene matches. Germline CDR1 and CDR2: MGHRA and YSYEKL. This CDR3 comprises 17 residues. The CDR3 is CASSQSSAGQGEETQYF. CDR3 nucleotide sequence: TGCGCCAGCAGCCAGTCTTCGGCGGGACAGGGGGAAGAGACCCAGTACTTC.

V gene TRBV6-2 or TRBV6-3 combines with J gene TRBJ2-7; tentative D call: TRBD2 (6 bases). With 6 bases removed from V and 6 bases from J, the gap between germline ends came to 15 bases. The CDR3 covers 13 residues. In germline, CDR1 is MNHEY, CDR2 SVGEGT. The CDR3 DNA follows: TGTGCCAGCAGCATAGAAGCGGGTTTCGAGCAGTACTTC. Protein: CASSIEAGFEQYF.

This clone was seen just once. The V gene is TRBV2, the J gene TRBJ2-5; 7 bases align to TRBD2. In germline, CDR1 is SNHLY, CDR2 FYNNEI. The ends lost 4 bases at V and 2 bases at J; junction bases unmatched: 1. The length of the CDR3 is 13 residues. CDR3 sequence: CASSVGRQETQYF. The CDR3 DNA reads as TGTGCCAGCAGTGTCGGGAGGCAAGAGACCCAGTACTTC.

The chain carries TRBV19 and TRBJ1-1; 9 nucleotides line up with TRBD1. The length of the CDR3 is 16 residues. V lost 2 bases, J lost 2 bases, and 6 bases stayed unmatched. The germline CDR1 and CDR2 sequences are LNHDA and SQIVND (reference sequence). The chain's CDR3 is CASSILRTGENTEAFF. Written as DNA, the CDR3 is TGTGCCAGTAGTATACTTAGGACAGGGGAAAACACTGAAGCTTTCTTT.

The chain joins TRBV9 to TRBJ1-2; D is ambiguous. This CDR3 region has 12 residues. The germline V gene has CDR1 SGDLS and CDR2 YYNGEE. With 0 bases removed from V and 8 bases from J, the gap between germline ends came to 8 bases. DNA for the CDR3: TGTGCCAGCAGCGTAGAGGGTTACGGCTACACCTTC. This sequence encodes CASSVEGYGYTF.

The chain employs TRBV18 and TRBJ2-3; TRBD1 matches at 12 bases. Trimming took 6 bases from V and 0 from J; bases not matched to a gene: 10. This CDR3 has 18 residues. CDR1 and CDR2 (germline): KGHSH, LQKENI. This chain's CDR3 is CASSRPGTGGYSTDTQYF. In nucleotides, the CDR3 is TGTGCCAGCTCGCGTCCCGGGACAGGGGGCTACAGCACAGATACGCAGTATTTT.

The V gene is TRBV6-5, the J gene TRBJ1-5; D is undetermined. Per the germline V gene, CDR1 is MNHEY and CDR2 is SVGAGI. The CDR3 has 15 amino acids. V was clipped by 6 bases and J by 5 bases, with 17 bases between them. CDR3 amino acids: CASRPIREGYQPQHF. In DNA form, the CDR3 reads TGTGCCAGCAGACCTATCCGGGAGGGTTATCAGCCCCAGCATTTT.

The genes are TRBV6-6 and TRBJ1-2; TRBD1 is a possible D gene (6 bases). The ends were cut back, 6 bases at V and 8 bases at J, with 19 bases in the middle. The CDR3 runs to 14 residues. CDR1 is MNHNY, CDR2 SVGAGI, per germline (reference sequence). CDR3 nucleotides: TGTGCCAGCAGCCTAGCATCGGACAGAGGGGGCTACACCTTC. Its protein product is CASSLASDRGGYTF.

This clone was observed once. V and J are TRBV7-9 and TRBJ2-3, with D hard to call. Trimming cost V 5 bases and J 2 bases, with 11 bases left between them. The CDR3 contains 14 residues. The germline V gene has CDR1 SEHNR and CDR2 FQNEAQ (reference sequence). CDR3 amino acids: CASSPEQLTDTQYF. DNA of the CDR3: TGTGCCAGCAGCCCGGAGCAGCTCACAGATACGCAGTATTTT.

The chain carries TRBV6-2 or TRBV6-3 and TRBJ1-2; D remains unclear. The CDR3 covers 12 residues. CDR1 is MNHEY and CDR2 is SVGEGT in the germline V gene. Between the trimmed V and J ends, which lost 5 bases and 4 bases, there was a span of 8 bases. The CDR3 reads CASSDGLYGYTF. CDR3 nucleotides: TGTGCCAGCAGTGACGGACTCTATGGCTACACCTTC.

This chain uses TRBV6-2 or TRBV6-3 with TRBJ2-7; TRBD2 might be the D (5 bases). Trimming left V 0 bases short and J 5 bases short, with 20 bases between. This CDR3 has 17 amino acids. Per the germline V gene, CDR1 is MNHEY and CDR2 is SVGEGT. In DNA form, the CDR3 reads TGTGCCAGCAGTTACTCGAGAGCGGCGAGAGCTGGCCACGAGCAGTACTTC. It encodes CASSYSRAARAGHEQYF.